The source of this TCR beta chain is a study of cytomegalovirus exposure and HLA in healthy donors. Findings of the study overall: Confirmation in vitro established that a few CMV-associated chains were specific for CMV antigens.

The CDR3 totals 15 residues. Trimming cost V 6 bases and J 8 bases; bases outside gene matches: 15. Per germline, CDR1 MNHEY and CDR2 SVGAGI. Produced via immunoSEQ multiplex PCR; TCRdb's table is partial and in-frame only. The sample has roughly 140,000 clones, approximately 86% seen once. Regarding this clone: Antigen specificity is unknown.

The receptor was derived from a man between 18 and 29 years old in good health and CMV-seropositive. Sequencing was done on a sample of PBMCs. V gene TRBV6-5 combines with J gene TRBJ1-2, with 7 nucleotides matching TRBD1. The CDR3 DNA sequence: TGTGCCAGCAGACACCGTAGACAGGGTATGAACGGCTACACCTTC. Encoded protein: CASRHRRQGMNGYTF.